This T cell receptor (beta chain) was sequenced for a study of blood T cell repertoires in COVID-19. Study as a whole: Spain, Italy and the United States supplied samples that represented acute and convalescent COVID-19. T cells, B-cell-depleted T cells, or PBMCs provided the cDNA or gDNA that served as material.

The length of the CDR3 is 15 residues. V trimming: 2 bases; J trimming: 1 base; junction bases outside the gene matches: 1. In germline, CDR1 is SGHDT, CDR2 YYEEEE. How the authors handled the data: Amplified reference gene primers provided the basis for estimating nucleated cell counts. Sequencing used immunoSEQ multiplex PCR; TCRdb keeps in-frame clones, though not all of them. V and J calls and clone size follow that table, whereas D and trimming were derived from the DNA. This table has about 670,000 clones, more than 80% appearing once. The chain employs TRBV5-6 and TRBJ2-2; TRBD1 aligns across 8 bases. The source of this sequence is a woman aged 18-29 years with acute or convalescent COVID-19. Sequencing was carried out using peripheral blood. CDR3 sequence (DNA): TGTGCCAGCAGCTTTGGGACAGGGAACACCGGGGAGCTGTTTTTT. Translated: CASSFGTGNTGELFF.